The text below deals with one T cell receptor beta chain. The antigen remains unidentified. The sample belongs to a study of OX40 agonist ivuxolimab in advanced cancers. Study-level information: Hepatocellular carcinoma, melanoma, renal cell or head and neck cancer occurred in dose-escalation patients. Partial responses were achieved by three patients, of whom one had hepatocellular carcinoma and two had cutaneous melanoma.

Using immunoSEQ multiplex PCR, the repertoire was profiled, and TCRdb retains in-frame clones only, with some absent. The sample records over 95,000 clones, roughly 90% being singletons. Study-wide results and limits: CD8+ T cells were the subset that, on average, had more expanded clones than CD4+.

The CDR3 consists of 15 residues. Germline CDR1 is SGHRS and CDR2 is YFSETQ. Trimming removed 4 bases at V and 2 bases at J, with 14 bases between. Sequencing used CD4+ or CD8+ T cells sorted from blood, obtained in a trial of the OX40 agonist ivuxolimab. This clonotype was sampled from an adult with an advanced solid tumor such as melanoma, head and neck, liver or kidney cancer. V is TRBV5-1 and J is TRBJ2-3; maybe TRBD1 (5 bases). This chain's CDR3 is CASSKQAPHTDTQYF. DNA of the CDR3: TGCGCCAGCAGCAAACAGGCTCCTCACACAGATACGCAGTATTTT.